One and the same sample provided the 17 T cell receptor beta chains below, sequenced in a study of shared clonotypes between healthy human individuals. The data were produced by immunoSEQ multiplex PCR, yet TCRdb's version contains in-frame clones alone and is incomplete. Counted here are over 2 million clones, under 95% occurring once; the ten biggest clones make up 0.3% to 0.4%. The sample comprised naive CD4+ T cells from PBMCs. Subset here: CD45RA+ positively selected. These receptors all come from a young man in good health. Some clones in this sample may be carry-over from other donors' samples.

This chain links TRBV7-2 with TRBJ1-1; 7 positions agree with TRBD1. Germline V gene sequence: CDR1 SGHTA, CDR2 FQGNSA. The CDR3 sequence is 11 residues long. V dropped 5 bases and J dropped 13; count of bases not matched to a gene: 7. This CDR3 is CASSPQGVGFF. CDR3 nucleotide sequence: TGTGCCAGCAGCCCCCAGGGGGTGGGTTTCTTT. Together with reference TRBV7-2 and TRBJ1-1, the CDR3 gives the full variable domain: GAGVSQSPSNKVTEKGKDVELRCDPISGHTALYWYRQSLGQGLEFLIYFQGNSAPDKSGLPSDRFSAERTGGSVSTLTIQRTQQEDSAVYLCASSPQGVGFFGQGTRLTVV.

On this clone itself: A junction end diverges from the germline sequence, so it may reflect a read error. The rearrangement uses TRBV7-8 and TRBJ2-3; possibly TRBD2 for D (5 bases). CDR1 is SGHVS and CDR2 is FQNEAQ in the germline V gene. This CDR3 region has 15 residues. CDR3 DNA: TGTGCCAGCAGCTTAGTAGGAGGCAACACATATACGCAGTATTTT. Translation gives CASSLVGGNTYTQYF. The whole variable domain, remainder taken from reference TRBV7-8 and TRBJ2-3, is GAGVSQSPRYKVAKRGQDVALRCDPISGHVSLFWYQQALGQGPEFLTYFQNEAQLDKSGLPSDRFFAERPEGSVSTLKIQRTQQEDSAVYLCASSLVGGNTYTQYFGPGTRLTVL.

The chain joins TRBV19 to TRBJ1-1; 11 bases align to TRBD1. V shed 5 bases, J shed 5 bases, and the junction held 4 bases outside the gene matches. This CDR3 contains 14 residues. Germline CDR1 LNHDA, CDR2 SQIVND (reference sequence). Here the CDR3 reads CASSWDRGVTEAFF. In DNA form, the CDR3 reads TGTGCCAGTAGTTGGGACAGGGGGGTAACTGAAGCTTTCTTT.

The CDR3 reads CASSKTDTSYSGNTIYF. CDR3 sequence (DNA): TGTGCCAGCAGCAAGACCGACACATCCTACTCGGGAAACACCATATATTTT. This chain links TRBV28 with TRBJ1-3, with D unclear. The V end was cut by 6 bases, the J end by 4 bases, with 22 bases between. Germline CDR1 reads MDHEN; CDR2 reads SYDVKM. CDR3 length: 17 residues. The entire variable domain, with the rest obtained from reference TRBV28 and TRBJ1-3, is as follows: DVKVTQSSRYLVKRTGEKVFLECVQDMDHENMFWYRQDPGLGLRLIYFSYDVKMKEKGDIPEGYSVSREKKERFSLILESASTNQTSMYLCASSKTDTSYSGNTIYFGEGSWLTVV.

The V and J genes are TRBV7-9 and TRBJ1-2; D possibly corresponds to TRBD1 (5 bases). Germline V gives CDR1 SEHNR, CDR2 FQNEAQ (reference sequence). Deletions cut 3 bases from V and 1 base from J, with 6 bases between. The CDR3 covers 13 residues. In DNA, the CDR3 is TGTGCCAGCAGCTTCGGGGGTAACTATGGCTACACCTTC. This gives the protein CASSFGGNYGYTF.

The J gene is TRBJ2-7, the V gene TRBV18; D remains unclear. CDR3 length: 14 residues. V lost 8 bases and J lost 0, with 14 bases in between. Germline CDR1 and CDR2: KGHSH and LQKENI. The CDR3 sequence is CASASRDTSYEQYF. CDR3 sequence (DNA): TGTGCCAGCGCCTCCCGCGATACCTCCTACGAGCAGTACTTC.

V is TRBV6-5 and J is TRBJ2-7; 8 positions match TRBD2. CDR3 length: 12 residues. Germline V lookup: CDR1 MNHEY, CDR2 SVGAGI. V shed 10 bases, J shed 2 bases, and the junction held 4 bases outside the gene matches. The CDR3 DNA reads TGTGCCACAGCGGGACTAGCCTACGAGCAGTACTTC. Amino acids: CATAGLAYEQYF.

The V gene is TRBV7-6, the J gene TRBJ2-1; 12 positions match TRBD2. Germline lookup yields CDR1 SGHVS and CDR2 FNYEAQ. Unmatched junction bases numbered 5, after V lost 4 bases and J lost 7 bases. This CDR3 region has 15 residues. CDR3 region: CASSSLAGGPNEQFF. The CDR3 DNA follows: TGTGCCAGCAGCTCCCTAGCGGGAGGGCCGAATGAGCAGTTCTTC.

As DNA, the CDR3 is TGTGCCAGCAGCGTAGCGGGGCATAGCTCTGGAAACACCATATATTTT. It translates to CASSVAGHSSGNTIYF. The V and J genes are TRBV9 and TRBJ1-3, with D possibly being TRBD1 (5 bases). The CDR3 covers 16 residues. CDR1 and CDR2 (germline): SGDLS, YYNGEE. V shed 0 bases and J shed 0 bases, with 10 bases lying between them.

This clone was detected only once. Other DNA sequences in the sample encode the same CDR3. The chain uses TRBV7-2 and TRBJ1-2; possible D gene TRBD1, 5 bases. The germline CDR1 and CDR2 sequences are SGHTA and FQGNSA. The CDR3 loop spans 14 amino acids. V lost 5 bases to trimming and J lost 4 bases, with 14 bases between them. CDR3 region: CASSLLGQGYGYTF. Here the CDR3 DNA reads TGTGCCAGCAGCCTCCTTGGGCAGGGCTATGGCTACACCTTC.

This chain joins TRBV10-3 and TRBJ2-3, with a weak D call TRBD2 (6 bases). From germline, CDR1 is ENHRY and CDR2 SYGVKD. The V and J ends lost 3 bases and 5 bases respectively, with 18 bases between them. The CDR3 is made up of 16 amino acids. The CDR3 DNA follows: TGTGCCATCAGTGATGGGGGGACCGATCCGGTAGATACGCAGTATTTT. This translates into CAISDGGTDPVDTQYF.

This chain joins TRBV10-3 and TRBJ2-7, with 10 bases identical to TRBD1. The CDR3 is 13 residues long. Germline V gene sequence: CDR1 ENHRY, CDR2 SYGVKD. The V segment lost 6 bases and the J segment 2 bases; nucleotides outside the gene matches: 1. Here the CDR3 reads CAIRGQGTYEQYF. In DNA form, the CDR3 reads TGTGCCATCAGGGGACAGGGGACCTACGAGCAGTACTTC.

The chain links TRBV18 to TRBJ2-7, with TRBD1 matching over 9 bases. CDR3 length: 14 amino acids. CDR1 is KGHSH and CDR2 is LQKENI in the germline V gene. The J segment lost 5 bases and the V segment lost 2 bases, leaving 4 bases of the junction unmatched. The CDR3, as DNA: TGTGCCAGCTCACCAAAGGACAGGGGACACGAGCAGTACTTC. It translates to CASSPKDRGHEQYF.

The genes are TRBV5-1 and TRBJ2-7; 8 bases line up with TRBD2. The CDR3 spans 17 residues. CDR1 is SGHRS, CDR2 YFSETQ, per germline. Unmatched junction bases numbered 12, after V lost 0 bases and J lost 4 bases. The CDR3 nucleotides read TGCGCCAGCAGCTTGGGGCCTCGAGGTAGCGGGAAGTACGAGCAGTACTTC. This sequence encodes CASSLGPRGSGKYEQYF.

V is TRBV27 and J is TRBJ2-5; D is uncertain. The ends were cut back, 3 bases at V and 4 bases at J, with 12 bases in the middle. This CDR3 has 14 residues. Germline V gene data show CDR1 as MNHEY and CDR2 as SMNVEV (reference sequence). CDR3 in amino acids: CASSFKGIGETQYF. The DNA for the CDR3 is TGTGCCAGCAGTTTCAAGGGAATAGGAGAGACCCAGTACTTC.

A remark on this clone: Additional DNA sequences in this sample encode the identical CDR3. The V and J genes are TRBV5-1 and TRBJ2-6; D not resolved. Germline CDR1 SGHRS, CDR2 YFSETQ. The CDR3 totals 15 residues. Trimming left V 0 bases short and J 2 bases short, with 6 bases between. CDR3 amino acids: CASSLGRAGANVLTF. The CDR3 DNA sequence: TGCGCCAGCAGCTTGGGAAGGGCTGGGGCCAACGTCCTGACTTTC. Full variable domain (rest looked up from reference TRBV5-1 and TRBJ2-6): KAGVTQTPRYLIKTRGQQVTLSCSPISGHRSVSWYQQTPGQGLQFLFEYFSETQRNKGNFPGRFSGRQFSNSRSEMNVSTLELGDSALYLCASSLGRAGANVLTFGAGSRLTVL.

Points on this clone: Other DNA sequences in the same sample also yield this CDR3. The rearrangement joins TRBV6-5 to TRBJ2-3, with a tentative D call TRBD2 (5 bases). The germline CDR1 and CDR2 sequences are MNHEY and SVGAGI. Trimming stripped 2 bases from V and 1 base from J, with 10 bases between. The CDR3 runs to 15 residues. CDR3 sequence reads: CASSYGLAGTDTQYF. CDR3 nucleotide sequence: TGTGCCAGCAGTTACGGGCTAGCAGGCACAGATACGCAGTATTTT.